This passage covers 18 T cell receptor beta chains from one sample sequenced in a study of cytomegalovirus exposure and HLA in healthy donors. The PCR employed 60 Vbeta primers together with 13 Jbeta primers. TCRdb keeps only in-frame clones here, not all; method: immunoSEQ multiplex PCR. Counted here are around 62,000 clones, about three quarters occurring once; the ten biggest clones make up more than 4.5%. Sequencing input: PBMCs. The receptors shown here come from a male donor in good health and CMV-seropositive.

This clone was observed once. The chain has TRBV11-2 and TRBJ2-1; 7 nucleotides match TRBD2. The CDR3 covers 15 residues. V shed 1 base and J 3 bases; nucleotides not matched to a gene: 3. Germline V gene lookup returns CDR1 SGHAT and CDR2 FQNNGV. Here the CDR3 reads CASSLVGGFYNEQFF. The DNA of the CDR3 is TGTGCCAGCAGCTTAGTGGGGGGGTTCTACAATGAGCAGTTCTTC.

The chain employs TRBV27 and TRBJ1-1; 9 bases match TRBD1. Germline-derived CDR1 and CDR2 are MNHEY and SMNVEV (reference sequence). There are 17 residues in the CDR3. The V segment lost 0 bases and the J segment 1 base; nucleotides outside the gene matches: 6. This chain's CDR3 is CASSLSKQGATNTEAFF. CDR3 nucleotides: TGTGCCAGCAGTTTATCGAAACAGGGGGCGACGAACACTGAAGCTTTCTTT.

Here the CDR3 reads CASRDLAGSSYEQYF. The CDR3 bases are TGTGCCAGCAGGGATTTAGCGGGGTCCTCCTACGAGCAGTACTTC. The genes are TRBV6-5 and TRBJ2-7; 8 nucleotides agree with TRBD2. J gave up 0 bases and V 6 bases, and 7 bases lay outside the gene matches. CDR3 length equals 15 residues. Germline V gene sequence: CDR1 MNHEY, CDR2 SVGAGI.

The chain links TRBV19 to TRBJ1-1; D ambiguous. The V gene lost 5 bases and the J gene lost 0 bases, with 7 bases spanning the gap. CDR1 is LNHDA and CDR2 is SQIVND in the germline V gene (reference sequence). The CDR3 covers 13 residues. DNA of the CDR3: TGTGCCAGTAGTGCTCAGGTGAACACTGAAGCTTTCTTT. This gives the protein CASSAQVNTEAFF.

The chain carries TRBV5-1 and TRBJ2-3; D might be TRBD1 (5 bases). Germline CDR1 is SGHRS and CDR2 is YFSETQ. The V gene lost 0 bases and the J gene lost 0 bases, with 8 bases spanning the gap. The CDR3 has 15 residues. The CDR3 is CASSLERQSTDTQYF. Here the CDR3 DNA reads TGCGCCAGCAGCTTGGAAAGACAGAGCACAGATACGCAGTATTTT.

The chain is built from TRBV7-9 and TRBJ2-1; 9 positions agree with TRBD2. Germline V gives CDR1 SEHNR, CDR2 FQNEAQ (reference sequence). The V gene end was trimmed by 5 bases and the J gene end by 3 bases; junction bases not matched to a gene: 8. The CDR3 covers 16 residues. CDR3: CASSPGSGGLYNEQFF. The DNA of the CDR3 is TGTGCCAGCAGCCCTGGAAGCGGGGGGCTCTACAATGAGCAGTTCTTC. Drawing the rest from reference TRBV7-9 and TRBJ2-1, the complete variable domain is DTGVSQNPRHKITKRGQNVTFRCDPISEHNRLYWYRQTLGQGPEFLTYFQNEAQLEKSRLLSDRFSAERPKGSFSTLEIQRTEQGDSAMYLCASSPGSGGLYNEQFFGPGTRLTVL.

The genes are TRBV2 and TRBJ1-6; a possible D gene is TRBD1 (6 bases). The CDR3 runs 18 residues. Germline V lookup: CDR1 SNHLY, CDR2 FYNNEI. Trimming pared 1 base from V and 9 bases from J, leaving 22 bases between. The CDR3 region is CASSEGFRGRPIGSPLHF. For the CDR3, the DNA is TGTGCCAGCAGTGAAGGATTCAGGGGCCGCCCAATCGGTTCACCCCTCCACTTT.

The chain carries TRBV2 and TRBJ2-7, with a tentative D call TRBD2 (6 bases). Looked up from germline, CDR1 is SNHLY and CDR2 is FYNNEI. The V end was cut by 8 bases, the J end by 0 bases, with 14 bases between. This CDR3 is 14 amino acids long. The CDR3 spells CASGRDWSSYEQYF. DNA for the CDR3: TGTGCCAGCGGTAGGGACTGGAGCTCCTACGAGCAGTACTTC.

V and J are TRBV4-3 and TRBJ1-3; D may be TRBD1 (5 bases). The germline V and J ends were trimmed by 5 bases and 2 bases, with 10 bases remaining between them. This CDR3 has 14 residues. Looked up from germline, CDR1 is LGHNA and CDR2 is YSLEER. DNA of the CDR3: TGCGCCAGCAGCTCTCGGACACCTGGAAACACCATATATTTT. Amino acid sequence: CASSSRTPGNTIYF.

The chain combines TRBV25-1 with TRBJ2-7; TRBD1 matches 7 bases. The CDR3 is 15 residues long. The germline V gene encodes CDR1 MGHDK and CDR2 SYGVNS. The J segment lost 6 bases and the V segment lost 7 bases, leaving 15 bases of the junction unmatched. The CDR3 coding sequence is TGTGCCAGCAACTCCCGACCCCCGGACAGGTCCGAGCAGTACTTC. Protein sequence: CASNSRPPDRSEQYF.

The gene calls are TRBV5-8 and TRBJ2-3, with 12 bases that match TRBD1. CDR1 is SGHTS and CDR2 is YDEGEE in the germline V gene. This CDR3 spans 15 amino acids. V lost 4 bases, J lost 3 bases, and 3 bases stayed unmatched. The CDR3 here is CASSPGQGATDTQYF. Written as DNA, the CDR3 is TGTGCCAGCAGCCCGGGACAGGGGGCGACAGATACGCAGTATTTT.

The chain is built from TRBV4-1 and TRBJ2-7; 8 positions match TRBD2. V shed 4 bases, J shed 2 bases, and the junction held 13 bases outside the gene matches. This CDR3 is built from 17 residues. The germline V gene has CDR1 MGHRA and CDR2 YSYEKL. The DNA of the CDR3 is TGCGCCAGCAGCCCCCGGGAGGGGGGAGACTTTCCCTACGAGCAGTACTTC. This translates into CASSPREGGDFPYEQYF.

The chain joins TRBV30 to TRBJ1-2, with TRBD1 as a possible D gene (5 bases). Germline CDR1 is GTSNPN and CDR2 is SVGIG (reference sequence). This CDR3 is built from 14 residues. V lost 7 bases, J lost 7 bases, and 22 bases lay in between. The CDR3 bases are TGTGCCTCCGCCCCATTAGCTCAGGGTGGTGGCTACACCTTC. Translating gives CASAPLAQGGGYTF. Using reference TRBV30 and TRBJ1-2 for the parts outside the CDR3, the full variable domain is SQTIHQWPATLVQPVGSPLSLECTVEGTSNPNLYWYRQAAGRGLQLLFYSVGIGQISSEVPQNLSASRPQDRQFILSSKKLLLSDSGFYLCASAPLAQGGGYTFGSGTRLTVV.

The CDR3 coding sequence is TGTGCCAGCAGTTACGAGGGAGCGAGCTACACCTTC. It specifies CASSYEGASYTF. V usage is TRBV6-5 and J usage is TRBJ1-2; no firm D call. The CDR3 length is 12 residues. Germline V gene lookup returns CDR1 MNHEY and CDR2 SVGAGI. With 2 bases removed from V and 9 bases from J, the gap between germline ends came to 10 bases.

The chain is built from TRBV6-1 and TRBJ1-1, with TRBD1 as a possible D gene (5 bases). The V gene's germline CDR1 is MNHNS and CDR2 SASEGT. Trimming shortened V by 7 bases and J by 4 bases, and 19 bases separated the two germline ends. The CDR3 is made up of 15 amino acids. The chain's CDR3 is CASTRTRRGGTEAFF. The CDR3 region has the DNA TGTGCCAGCACTAGAACGCGGCGGGGGGGCACTGAAGCTTTCTTT.

This clone appeared a few times. The genes are TRBV6-5 and TRBJ1-1; TRBD1 aligns across 8 bases. V lost 6 bases and J lost 4; bases outside the gene matches: 7. This CDR3 contains 14 residues. CDR1 MNHEY and CDR2 SVGAGI come from the germline V gene. CDR3 in DNA: TGTGCCAGCAGCCGCTGGCAGGGGGCCACTGAAGCTTTCTTT. Protein: CASSRWQGATEAFF.

This clone was counted a few times. The chain links TRBV5-6 to TRBJ1-4; D may be TRBD1 (6 bases). V gave up 4 bases and J gave up 8 bases, with 15 bases separating them. Per the germline V gene, CDR1 is SGHDT and CDR2 is YYEEEE. CDR3 size: 14 residues. As DNA, the CDR3 is TGTGCCAGCAGCACCTTACACAGGGACGAAAAACTGTTTTTT. This codes for CASSTLHRDEKLFF.

This sequence joins TRBV6-5 and TRBJ2-3; unclear D gene. The germline V and J ends were trimmed by 5 bases and 2 bases, with 8 bases remaining between them. Per germline, CDR1 MNHEY and CDR2 SVGAGI. This CDR3 comprises 13 residues. The CDR3 bases are TGTGCCAGCAGTGAGACTTTCACAGATACGCAGTATTTT. Translation: CASSETFTDTQYF.